This passage covers 25 T cell receptor beta chains from one sample sequenced in a study of T cell responses to AZD1222 COVID-19 vaccine. Some clones are missing from TCRdb's copy, which holds only in-frame ones; the method was immunoSEQ multiplex PCR. This table has around 75,000 clones, around 88% appearing once. Sequenced here: peripheral blood, sampled 28 days after the second dose of the MenACWY control vaccine. All receptors come from an adult who received the MenACWY meningococcal vaccine as a control.

The chain has TRBV6-5 and TRBJ1-1, with 7 bases identical to TRBD1. The V gene's germline CDR1 is MNHEY and CDR2 SVGAGI. Trimming took 6 bases from V and 6 from J; bases not matched to a gene: 4. CDR3 length equals 12 residues. The CDR3 nucleotides are TGTGCCAGCAGCTTCGGACAGGCTGAAGCTTTCTTT. This sequence encodes CASSFGQAEAFF.

The gene calls are TRBV3-1 (or the pseudogene TRBV3-2) and TRBJ1-6, with a tentative D call TRBD1 (6 bases). Looked up from germline, CDR1 is LGHDT and CDR2 is YNNKEL (reference sequence). V lost 0 bases to trimming and J lost 5 bases, with 11 bases between them. CDR3 length equals 16 residues. This chain's CDR3 is CASSQDWTDNNSPLHF. In DNA form, the CDR3 reads TGTGCCAGCAGCCAAGATTGGACAGATAATAATTCACCCCTCCACTTT.

This chain links TRBV24-1 with TRBJ1-4, with a possible D match to TRBD1 (6 bases). V lost 2 bases, J lost 8 bases, and 17 bases lay in between. CDR1 is KGHDR and CDR2 is SFDVKD in the germline V gene. This CDR3 has 16 residues. CDR3 DNA: TGTGCCACCAGTGATTCCAACAGGGTAGGGGAAGAAAAACTGTTTTTT. Its protein is CATSDSNRVGEEKLFF.

The chain joins TRBV11-3 to TRBJ2-5; either TRBD1 or TRBD2 may fit D (5 bases each). Trimming removed 1 base from V and 2 bases from J, with 11 bases in between. CDR1 and CDR2 (germline): SGHNT, YENEEA. The length of the CDR3 is 15 residues. The CDR3 coding sequence is TGTGCCAGCAGCTTAGGGGGGACGGCTCAAGAGACCCAGTACTTC. Its protein is CASSLGGTAQETQYF.

This clone was observed a single time. DNA for the CDR3: TGTGCCAGCAGTGCACCTCAGGGGCTCACCGGGGAGCTGTTTTTT. Translation: CASSAPQGLTGELFF. The chain is built from TRBV6-6 and TRBJ2-2; possibly TRBD1 for D (6 bases). Germline V CDR1 and CDR2: MNHNY, SVGAGI (reference sequence). The CDR3 is made up of 15 amino acids. V gave up 5 bases and J gave up 4 bases, with 14 bases separating them.

The sample holds a few counts of this clone. The V call is TRBV19, the J call TRBJ1-6, with TRBD1 matching over 7 bases. The V segment lost 4 bases and the J segment 10 bases; nucleotides outside the gene matches: 10. CDR3 length: 15 amino acids. Per germline, CDR1 LNHDA and CDR2 SQIVND (reference sequence). DNA of the CDR3: TGTGCCAGTAGTAGATCGACAGGGTCCAGCTCACCCCTCCACTTT. This codes for CASSRSTGSSSPLHF.

V gene TRBV30 combines with J gene TRBJ2-7, with D possibly being TRBD1 or TRBD2 (5 bases each). Germline loops: CDR1 GTSNPN, CDR2 SVGIG (reference sequence). The CDR3 is made up of 13 amino acids. V was clipped by 2 bases and J by 3 bases, with 11 bases between them. The CDR3 sequence is CAWSFGAGYEQYF. For the CDR3, the DNA is TGTGCCTGGAGTTTCGGGGCAGGCTACGAGCAGTACTTC.

The chain uses TRBV5-4 and TRBJ2-3; D is undetermined. This CDR3 is built from 15 residues. From germline, CDR1 is SGHNT and CDR2 YYREEE (reference sequence). With 0 bases removed from V and 0 bases from J, the gap between germline ends came to 8 bases. CDR3 nucleotides: TGTGCCAGCAGCTTGGACGGGTCTAGCACAGATACGCAGTATTTT. This gives the protein CASSLDGSSTDTQYF.

This clone has more than one count but fewer than ten. The V call is TRBV28, the J call TRBJ2-7; possible D gene TRBD1, 6 bases. The CDR3 totals 12 residues. V lost 6 bases and J 7 bases, leaving 13 bases between the germline ends. CDR1 is MDHEN and CDR2 is SYDVKM in the germline V gene. In DNA form, the CDR3 reads TGTGCCAGCAGCCCTAGGGGGTATGAGCAGTACTTC. This gives the protein CASSPRGYEQYF.

The genes are TRBV19 and TRBJ1-1; TRBD1 matches 9 bases. CDR1 LNHDA and CDR2 SQIVND come from the germline V gene (reference sequence). The CDR3 runs to 15 residues. V lost 1 base to trimming and J lost 10 bases; unmatched junction nucleotides: 10. CDR3 nucleotide sequence: TGTGCCAGTAGTATAGGAACCGGGACAGGGAGAGGAGCTTTCTTT. It translates to CASSIGTGTGRGAFF.

CDR3 protein: CATSRQGAGNTIYF. For the CDR3, the DNA is TGTGCCACCAGCAGGCAGGGGGCTGGAAACACCATATATTTT. The rearrangement uses TRBV15 and TRBJ1-3, with TRBD1 matching over 7 bases. The germline CDR1 and CDR2 sequences are LNHNV and YYDKDF (reference sequence). After removal of 3 bases from V and 2 bases from J, the junction contained 1 base not matched to a gene. The CDR3 runs 14 residues.

The J gene is TRBJ2-3, the V gene TRBV7-6; 14 positions match TRBD2. This CDR3 has 17 residues. Per the germline V gene, CDR1 is SGHVS and CDR2 is FNYEAQ. Trimming took 5 bases from V and 4 from J; bases not matched to a gene: 8. The CDR3 sequence is CASSDPGTSGGSDTQYF. The CDR3 region has the DNA TGTGCCAGCAGCGATCCCGGGACTAGCGGGGGTTCAGATACGCAGTATTTT.

The J gene is TRBJ2-2, the V gene TRBV9, with 7 bases aligning to TRBD2. The junction had 0 bases not matched to a gene; V was cut back by 1 base and J by 3 bases. Looked up from germline, CDR1 is SGDLS and CDR2 is YYNGEE. The CDR3 runs 14 residues. The CDR3 bases are TGTGCCAGCAGCGTACTAGCGGACACCGGGGAGCTGTTTTTT. This gives the protein CASSVLADTGELFF.

This clone is deemed medium-sized (0.01 to 0.1%). The chain joins TRBV9 to TRBJ1-1; D unresolved. V gave up 0 bases and J gave up 0 bases, with 6 bases separating them. CDR1 and CDR2 (germline): SGDLS, YYNGEE. The CDR3 consists of 14 residues. CDR3 loop: CASSVAGLNTEAFF. The CDR3 nucleotides are TGTGCCAGCAGCGTAGCTGGGCTGAACACTGAAGCTTTCTTT.

This clone showed up just a few times. This chain joins TRBV10-2 and TRBJ2-1; D perhaps matches TRBD1 (6 bases). The CDR3 loop spans 13 amino acids. The V gene lost 2 bases and the J gene lost 10 bases, with 12 bases spanning the gap. Per germline, CDR1 WSHSY and CDR2 SAAADI. The CDR3 is CASSEPSGTEQFF. The CDR3 DNA reads as TGCGCCAGCAGTGAGCCCTCCGGGACAGAGCAGTTCTTC.

About this clone: Different DNA sequences within this sample yield the same CDR3. The rearrangement uses TRBV14 and TRBJ1-1; D ambiguous. CDR1 is SGHDN and CDR2 is FVKESK in the germline V gene. The V and J ends lost 1 base and 1 base respectively, with 4 bases between them. The CDR3 sequence is 13 residues long. CDR3 loop: CASSQGRNTEAFF. CDR3 bases: TGTGCCAGCAGCCAAGGACGGAACACTGAAGCTTTCTTT. The complete variable domain, with remaining parts taken from reference TRBV14 and TRBJ1-1, reads EAGVTQFPSHSVIEKGQTVTLRCDPISGHDNLYWYRRVMGKEIKFLLHFVKESKQDESGMPNNRFLAERTGGTYSTLKVQPAELEDSGVYFCASSQGRNTEAFFGQGTRLTVV.

The chain carries TRBV28 and TRBJ1-5; 7 nucleotides match TRBD1. This CDR3 is 17 amino acids long. V lost 7 bases and J lost 5; bases outside the gene matches: 17. CDR1 is MDHEN, CDR2 SYDVKM, per germline. The CDR3 sequence: CASTVSLGQQVDQPQHF. The DNA for the CDR3 is TGTGCCAGCACCGTTTCCCTGGGACAGCAAGTAGATCAGCCCCAGCATTTT.

V is TRBV11-2 and J is TRBJ1-6; 7 bases align to TRBD1. The CDR3 is made up of 14 amino acids. Trimming removed 3 bases from V and 9 bases from J; junction bases left unmatched: 5. Germline V gene lookup returns CDR1 SGHAT and CDR2 FQNNGV. CDR3 amino acids: CASSFEGAGSPLHF. The CDR3 DNA reads TGTGCCAGCAGCTTTGAGGGGGCCGGTTCACCCCTCCACTTT.

V and J are TRBV5-4 and TRBJ2-1; 11 nucleotides align to TRBD2. CDR3 length: 14 residues. The ends lost 4 bases at V and 8 bases at J; junction bases unmatched: 5. The germline V gene encodes CDR1 SGHNT and CDR2 YYREEE (reference sequence). Written as DNA, the CDR3 is TGTGCCAGCAGCCTTAGCGGGGGGGTAGATGAGCAGTTCTTC. Protein sequence: CASSLSGGVDEQFF.

V and J are TRBV3-1 (or the pseudogene TRBV3-2) and TRBJ2-2, with D unresolved. CDR3 length: 13 residues. The germline V gene has CDR1 LGHDT and CDR2 YNNKEL (reference sequence). Trimming removed 1 base from V and 3 bases from J, with 3 bases in between. The CDR3 DNA is TGTGCCAGCAGCCAAGGGGACACCGGGGAGCTGTTTTTT. Amino acid sequence: CASSQGDTGELFF.

The rearrangement joins TRBV7-9 to TRBJ2-3; the D gene could be TRBD1 or TRBD2 (5 bases each). Germline V gene data show CDR1 as SEHNR and CDR2 as FQNEAQ (reference sequence). CDR3 length: 14 amino acids. V was trimmed by 3 bases and J by 2 bases, leaving 9 bases between them. CDR3 DNA sequence: TGTGCCAGCAGCTTCGGGACCTCCACAGATACGCAGTATTTT. Translating gives CASSFGTSTDTQYF.

This clone was seen once. The CDR3 sequence: CASSYSPGKGETQYF. For the CDR3, the DNA is TGTGCCAGCAGTTACTCACCAGGAAAGGGAGAGACCCAGTACTTC. The chain employs TRBV6-5 and TRBJ2-5; D remains ambiguous. Germline V gives CDR1 MNHEY, CDR2 SVGAGI. The CDR3 contains 15 residues. V was pared by 0 bases and J by 4 bases, with 12 bases between.

About this clone itself: Within the sample, other DNA sequences also encode this same CDR3. This sequence joins TRBV3-1 (or the pseudogene TRBV3-2) and TRBJ1-5; D unresolved. Trimming cost V 3 bases and J 3 bases, with 6 bases left between them. The germline V gene encodes CDR1 LGHDT and CDR2 YNNKEL (reference sequence). CDR3 size: 13 residues. The CDR3 region has the DNA TGTGCCAGCAGCCAGGACTCCAATCAGCCCCAGCATTTT. Translated: CASSQDSNQPQHF.

The V call is TRBV6-5, the J call TRBJ2-2; unclear D gene. CDR1 and CDR2 from the germline V gene are MNHEY and SVGAGI. The CDR3 loop spans 14 amino acids. Trimming stripped 2 bases from V and 7 bases from J, with 11 bases between. CDR3 DNA: TGTGCCAGCAGTTACGGGGTAATCGTCGGGGAGCTGTTTTTT. Its translation: CASSYGVIVGELFF.

The gene calls are TRBV15 and TRBJ1-5; 7 bases agree with TRBD1. The CDR3 totals 15 residues. Germline V gives CDR1 LNHNV, CDR2 YYDKDF (reference sequence). Unmatched junction bases numbered 7, after V lost 4 bases and J lost 4 bases. For the CDR3, the DNA is TGTGCCACCAGCAAGAGGGACAGAGAGAATCAGCCCCAGCATTTT. Translated, it gives CATSKRDRENQPQHF.